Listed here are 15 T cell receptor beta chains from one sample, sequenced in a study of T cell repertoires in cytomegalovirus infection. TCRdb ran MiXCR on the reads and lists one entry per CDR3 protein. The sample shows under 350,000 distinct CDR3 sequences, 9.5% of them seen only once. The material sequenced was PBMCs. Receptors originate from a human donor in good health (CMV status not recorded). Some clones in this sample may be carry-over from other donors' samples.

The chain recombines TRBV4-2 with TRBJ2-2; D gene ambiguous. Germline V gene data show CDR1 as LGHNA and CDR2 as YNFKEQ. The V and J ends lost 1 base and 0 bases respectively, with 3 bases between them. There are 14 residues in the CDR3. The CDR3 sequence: CASSQASNTGELFF. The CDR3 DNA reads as TGTGCCAGCAGCCAAGCTTCGAACACCGGGGAGCTGTTTTTT.

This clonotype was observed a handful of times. CDR3 protein: CASSEDSGSKTQYF. The CDR3, as DNA: TGCGCCAGCAGTGAAGATAGCGGTTCGAAGACCCAGTACTTC. The genes are TRBV10-1 and TRBJ2-5; D is perhaps TRBD2 (6 bases). In germline, CDR1 is WNHNN, CDR2 SYGVQD (reference sequence). The CDR3 spans 14 residues. V was trimmed by 3 bases and J by 6 bases, leaving 14 bases between them.

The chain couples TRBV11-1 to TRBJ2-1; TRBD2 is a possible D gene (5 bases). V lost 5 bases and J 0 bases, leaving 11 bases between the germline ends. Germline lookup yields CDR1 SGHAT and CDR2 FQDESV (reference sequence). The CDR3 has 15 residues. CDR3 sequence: CASSRVRASYNEQFF. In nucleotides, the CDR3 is TGTGCCAGCAGCCGGGTGAGGGCCTCCTACAATGAGCAGTTCTTC.

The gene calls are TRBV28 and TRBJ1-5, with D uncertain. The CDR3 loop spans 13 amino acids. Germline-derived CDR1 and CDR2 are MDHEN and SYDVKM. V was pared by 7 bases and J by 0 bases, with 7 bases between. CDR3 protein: CASISYSNQPQHF. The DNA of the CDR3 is TGTGCCAGCATTTCGTATAGCAATCAGCCCCAGCATTTT.

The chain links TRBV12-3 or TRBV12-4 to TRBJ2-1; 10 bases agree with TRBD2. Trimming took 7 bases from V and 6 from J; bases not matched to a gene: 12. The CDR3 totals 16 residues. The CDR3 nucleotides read TGTGCCAGCACGCCCTCGAGCGGGGGGGCCCCCAATGAGCAGTTCTTC. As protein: CASTPSSGGAPNEQFF.

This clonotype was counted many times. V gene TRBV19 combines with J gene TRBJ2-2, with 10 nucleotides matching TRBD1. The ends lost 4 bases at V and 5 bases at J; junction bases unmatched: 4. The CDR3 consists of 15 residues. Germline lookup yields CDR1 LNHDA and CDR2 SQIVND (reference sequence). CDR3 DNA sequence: TGTGCCAGTAGTAAGACGGGACAGGGGACCGGGGAGCTGTTTTTT. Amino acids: CASSKTGQGTGELFF. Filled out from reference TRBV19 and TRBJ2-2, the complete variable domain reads DGGITQSPKYLFRKEGQNVTLSCEQNLNHDAMYWYRQDPGQGLRLIYYSQIVNDFQKGDIAEGYSVSREKKESFPLTVTSAQKNPTAFYLCASSKTGQGTGELFFGEGSRLTVL.

CDR3 DNA sequence: TGTGCCAGCAGTTGGGACAGTTTTAGCTCCTACGAGCAGTACTTC. It yields the protein CASSWDSFSSYEQYF. This rearrangement joins TRBV6-2 or TRBV6-3 to TRBJ2-7; 7 nucleotides agree with TRBD1. The length of the CDR3 is 15 residues. Trimming removed 4 bases from V and 0 bases from J; junction bases left unmatched: 6. Per the germline V gene, CDR1 is MNHEY and CDR2 is SVGEGT.

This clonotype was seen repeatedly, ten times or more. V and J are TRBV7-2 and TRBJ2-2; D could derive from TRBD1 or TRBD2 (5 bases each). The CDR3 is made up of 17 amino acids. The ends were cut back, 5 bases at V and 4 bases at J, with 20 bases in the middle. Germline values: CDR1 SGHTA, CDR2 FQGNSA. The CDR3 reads CASSALTGTRATGELFF. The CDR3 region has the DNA TGTGCCAGCAGCGCACTTACCGGGACCAGGGCCACCGGGGAGCTGTTTTTT.

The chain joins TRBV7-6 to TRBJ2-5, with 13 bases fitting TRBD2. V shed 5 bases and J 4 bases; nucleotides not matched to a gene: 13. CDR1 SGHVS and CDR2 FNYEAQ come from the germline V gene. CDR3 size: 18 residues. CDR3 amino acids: CASSPIARLAGGSETQYF. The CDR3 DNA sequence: TGTGCCAGCAGCCCAATAGCCCGACTAGCGGGGGGATCAGAGACCCAGTACTTC.

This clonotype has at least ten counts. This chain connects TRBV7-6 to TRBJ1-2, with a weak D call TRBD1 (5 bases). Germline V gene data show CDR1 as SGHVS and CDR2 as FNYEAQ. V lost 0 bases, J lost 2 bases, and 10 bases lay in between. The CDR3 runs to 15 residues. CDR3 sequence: CASSLAVAGNYGYTF. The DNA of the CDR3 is TGTGCCAGCAGCTTAGCGGTGGCAGGGAACTATGGCTACACCTTC. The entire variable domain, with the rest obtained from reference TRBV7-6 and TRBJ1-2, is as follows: GAGVSQSPRYKVTKRGQDVALRCDPISGHVSLYWYRQALGQGPEFLTYFNYEAQQDKSGLPNDRFSAERPEGSISTLTIQRTEQRDSAMYRCASSLAVAGNYGYTFGSGTRLTVV.

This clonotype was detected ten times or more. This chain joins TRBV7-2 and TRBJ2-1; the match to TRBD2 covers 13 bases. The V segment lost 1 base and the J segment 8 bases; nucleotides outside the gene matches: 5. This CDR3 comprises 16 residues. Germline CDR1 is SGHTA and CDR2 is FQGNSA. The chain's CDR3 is CASSLVGTSGNHEQFF. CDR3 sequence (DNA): TGTGCCAGCAGCTTAGTCGGGACTAGCGGGAACCATGAGCAGTTCTTC. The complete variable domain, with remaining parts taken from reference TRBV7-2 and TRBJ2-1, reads GAGVSQSPSNKVTEKGKDVELRCDPISGHTALYWYRQSLGQGLEFLIYFQGNSAPDKSGLPSDRFSAERTGGSVSTLTIQRTQQEDSAVYLCASSLVGTSGNHEQFFGPGTRLTVL.

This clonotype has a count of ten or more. The CDR3 nucleotides are TGTGCCAGCAGCTTCAGGAGCTCCTATGGCTACACCTTC. Its protein is CASSFRSSYGYTF. The genes are TRBV7-2 and TRBJ1-2; D gene unclear. There are 13 residues in the CDR3. CDR1 SGHTA and CDR2 FQGNSA come from the germline V gene. V shed 3 bases and J shed 4 bases, with 9 bases lying between them.

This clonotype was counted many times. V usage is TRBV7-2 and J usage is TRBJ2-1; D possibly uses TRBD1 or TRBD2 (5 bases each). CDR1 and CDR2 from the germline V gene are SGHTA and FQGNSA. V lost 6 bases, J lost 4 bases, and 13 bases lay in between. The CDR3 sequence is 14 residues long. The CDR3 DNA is TGTGCCAGCAGTCGGGACCCCCATTACAATGAGCAGTTCTTC. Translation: CASSRDPHYNEQFF.

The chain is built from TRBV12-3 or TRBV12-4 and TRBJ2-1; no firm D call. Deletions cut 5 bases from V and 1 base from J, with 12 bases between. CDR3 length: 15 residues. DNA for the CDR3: TGTGCCAGCAGTCCGGATATCGCGTCCTACAATGAGCAGTTCTTC. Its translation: CASSPDIASYNEQFF.

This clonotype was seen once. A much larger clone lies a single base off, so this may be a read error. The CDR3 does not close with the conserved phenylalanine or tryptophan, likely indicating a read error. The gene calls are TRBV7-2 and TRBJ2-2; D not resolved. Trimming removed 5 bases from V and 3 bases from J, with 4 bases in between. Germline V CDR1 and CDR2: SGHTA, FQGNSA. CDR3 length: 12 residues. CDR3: CASSEYTGELFL. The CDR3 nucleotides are TGTGCCAGCAGCGAGTACACCGGGGAGCTGTTTTTG.